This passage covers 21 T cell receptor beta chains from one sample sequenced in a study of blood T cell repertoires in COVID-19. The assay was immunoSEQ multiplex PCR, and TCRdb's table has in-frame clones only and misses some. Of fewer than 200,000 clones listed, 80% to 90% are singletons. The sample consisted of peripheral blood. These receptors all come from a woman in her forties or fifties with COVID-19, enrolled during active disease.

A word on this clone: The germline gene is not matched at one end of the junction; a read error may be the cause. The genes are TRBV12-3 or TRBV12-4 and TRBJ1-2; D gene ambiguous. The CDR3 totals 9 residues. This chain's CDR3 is CASSFGSNF. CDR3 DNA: TGTGCCAGCAGTTTTGGTTCTAACTTC.

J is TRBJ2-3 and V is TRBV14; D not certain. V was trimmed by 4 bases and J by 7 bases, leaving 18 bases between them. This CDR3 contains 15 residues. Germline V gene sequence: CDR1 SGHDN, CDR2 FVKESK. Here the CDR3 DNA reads TGTGCCAGCAGCCCCTCGAGAGTTCCAGGCTATACGCAGTATTTT. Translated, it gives CASSPSRVPGYTQYF.

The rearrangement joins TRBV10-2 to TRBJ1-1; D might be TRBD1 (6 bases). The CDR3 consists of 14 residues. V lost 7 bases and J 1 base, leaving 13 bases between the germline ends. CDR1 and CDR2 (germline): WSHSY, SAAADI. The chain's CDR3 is CASKRGATNTEAFF. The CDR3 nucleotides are TGCGCCAGCAAGCGGGGGGCTACGAACACTGAAGCTTTCTTT.

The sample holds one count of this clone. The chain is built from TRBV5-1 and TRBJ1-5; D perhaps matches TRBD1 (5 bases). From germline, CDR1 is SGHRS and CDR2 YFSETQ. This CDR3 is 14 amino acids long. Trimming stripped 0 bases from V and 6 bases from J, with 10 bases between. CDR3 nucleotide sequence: TGCGCCAGCAGCTTGGTCGGGGGTAGTCAGCCCCAGCATTTT. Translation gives CASSLVGGSQPQHF. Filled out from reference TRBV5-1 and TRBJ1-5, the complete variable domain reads KAGVTQTPRYLIKTRGQQVTLSCSPISGHRSVSWYQQTPGQGLQFLFEYFSETQRNKGNFPGRFSGRQFSNSRSEMNVSTLELGDSALYLCASSLVGGSQPQHFGDGTRLSIL.

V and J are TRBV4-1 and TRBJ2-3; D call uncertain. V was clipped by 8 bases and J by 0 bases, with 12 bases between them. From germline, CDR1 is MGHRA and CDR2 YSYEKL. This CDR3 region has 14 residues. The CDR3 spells CASGPADSTDTQYF. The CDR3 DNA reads TGCGCCAGCGGCCCCGCGGATAGCACAGATACGCAGTATTTT.

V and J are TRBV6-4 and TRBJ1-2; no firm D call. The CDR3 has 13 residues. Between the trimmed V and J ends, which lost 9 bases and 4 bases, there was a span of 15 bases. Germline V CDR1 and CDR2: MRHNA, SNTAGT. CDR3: CASSREQPYGYTF. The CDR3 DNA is TGTGCCAGTTCGCGGGAACAGCCCTATGGCTACACCTTC.

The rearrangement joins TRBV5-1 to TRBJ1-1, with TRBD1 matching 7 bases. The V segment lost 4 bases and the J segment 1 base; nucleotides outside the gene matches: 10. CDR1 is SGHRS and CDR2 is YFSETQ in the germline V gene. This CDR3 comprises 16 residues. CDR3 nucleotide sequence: TGCGCCAGCAGCGCAGACAGGGTCCTTGAGAACACTGAAGCTTTCTTT. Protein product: CASSADRVLENTEAFF.

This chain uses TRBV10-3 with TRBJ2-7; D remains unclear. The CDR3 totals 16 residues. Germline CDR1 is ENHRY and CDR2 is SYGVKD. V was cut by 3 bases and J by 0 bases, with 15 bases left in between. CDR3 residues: CAISDLSQRSSYEQYF. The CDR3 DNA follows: TGTGCCATCAGTGATTTGAGTCAGAGGAGCTCCTACGAGCAGTACTTC.

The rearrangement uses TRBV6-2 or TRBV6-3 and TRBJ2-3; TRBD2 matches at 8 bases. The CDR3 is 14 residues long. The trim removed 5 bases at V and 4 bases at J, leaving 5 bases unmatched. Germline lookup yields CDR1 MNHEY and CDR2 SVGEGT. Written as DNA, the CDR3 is TGTGCCAGCAGTCCCCCGGGGGGGTCAGATACGCAGTATTTT. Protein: CASSPPGGSDTQYF.

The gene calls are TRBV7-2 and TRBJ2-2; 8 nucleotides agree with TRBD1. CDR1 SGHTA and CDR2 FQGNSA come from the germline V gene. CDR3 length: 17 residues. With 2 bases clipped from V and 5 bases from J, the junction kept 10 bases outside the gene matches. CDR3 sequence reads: CASSLFNPDRATGELFF. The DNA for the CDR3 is TGTGCCAGCAGCTTATTTAACCCGGACAGGGCAACCGGGGAGCTGTTTTTT.

As DNA, the CDR3 is TGTGCCAGCAGCTCCGACAGGGTTGCAACTAATGAAAAACTGTTTTTT. This sequence encodes CASSSDRVATNEKLFF. This chain links TRBV11-3 with TRBJ1-4, with 7 bases that match TRBD1. The V segment lost 4 bases and the J segment 0 bases; nucleotides outside the gene matches: 5. This CDR3 is 16 amino acids long. From germline, CDR1 is SGHNT and CDR2 YENEEA.

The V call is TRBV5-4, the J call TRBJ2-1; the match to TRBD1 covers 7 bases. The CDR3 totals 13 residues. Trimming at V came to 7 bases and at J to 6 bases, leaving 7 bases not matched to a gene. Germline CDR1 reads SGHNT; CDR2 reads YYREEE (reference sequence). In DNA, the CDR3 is TGTGCCAGCGTCCGACAGGGTTCCAATGAGCAGTTCTTC. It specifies CASVRQGSNEQFF.

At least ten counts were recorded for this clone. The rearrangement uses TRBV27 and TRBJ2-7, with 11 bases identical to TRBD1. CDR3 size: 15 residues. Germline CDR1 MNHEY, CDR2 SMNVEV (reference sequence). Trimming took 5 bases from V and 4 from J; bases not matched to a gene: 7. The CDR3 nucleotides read TGTGCCAGCAGTCCCGGACAGGGGGCTTGGTACGAGCAGTACTTC. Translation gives CASSPGQGAWYEQYF.

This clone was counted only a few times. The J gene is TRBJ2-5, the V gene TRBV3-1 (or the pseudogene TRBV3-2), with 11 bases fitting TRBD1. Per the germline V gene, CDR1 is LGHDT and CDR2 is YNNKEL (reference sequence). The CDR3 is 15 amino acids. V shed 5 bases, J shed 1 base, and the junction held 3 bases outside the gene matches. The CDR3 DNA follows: TGTGCCAGCAGCACCGGGACAGGGGGCCAAGAGACCCAGTACTTC. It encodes CASSTGTGGQETQYF.

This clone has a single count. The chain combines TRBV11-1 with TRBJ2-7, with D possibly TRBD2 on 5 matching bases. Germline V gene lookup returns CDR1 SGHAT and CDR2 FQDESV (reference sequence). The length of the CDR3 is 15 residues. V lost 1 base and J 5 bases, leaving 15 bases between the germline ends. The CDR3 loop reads CASSLDYLLGDEQYF. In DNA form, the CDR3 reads TGTGCCAGCAGCTTAGATTACCTACTCGGGGACGAGCAGTACTTC.

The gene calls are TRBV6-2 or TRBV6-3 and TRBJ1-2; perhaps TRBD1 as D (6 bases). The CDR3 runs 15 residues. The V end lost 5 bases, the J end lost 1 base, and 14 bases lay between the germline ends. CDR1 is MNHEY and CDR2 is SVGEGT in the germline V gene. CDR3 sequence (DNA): TGTGCCAGCAGTCTTTACCGACAGGATAACTATGGCTACACCTTC. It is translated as CASSLYRQDNYGYTF.

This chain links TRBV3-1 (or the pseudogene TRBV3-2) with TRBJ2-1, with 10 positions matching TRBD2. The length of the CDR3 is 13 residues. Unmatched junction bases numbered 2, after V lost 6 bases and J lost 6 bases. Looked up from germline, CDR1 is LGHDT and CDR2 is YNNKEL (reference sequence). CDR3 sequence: CASSLAGVNEQFF. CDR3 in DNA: TGTGCCAGCAGTCTAGCGGGGGTCAATGAGCAGTTCTTC.

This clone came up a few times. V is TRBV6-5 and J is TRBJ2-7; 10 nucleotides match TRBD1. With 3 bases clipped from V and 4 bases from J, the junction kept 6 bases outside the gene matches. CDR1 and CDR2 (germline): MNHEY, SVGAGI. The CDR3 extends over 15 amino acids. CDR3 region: CASSYNGQGDYEQYF. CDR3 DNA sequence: TGTGCCAGCAGTTATAACGGACAGGGGGATTACGAGCAGTACTTC.

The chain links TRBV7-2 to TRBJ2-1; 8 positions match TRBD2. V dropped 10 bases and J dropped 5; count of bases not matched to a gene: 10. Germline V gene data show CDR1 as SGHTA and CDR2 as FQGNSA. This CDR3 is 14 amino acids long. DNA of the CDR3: TGTGCCACCACTCCAGGGCGGGGGGACAATGAGCAGTTCTTC. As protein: CATTPGRGDNEQFF.

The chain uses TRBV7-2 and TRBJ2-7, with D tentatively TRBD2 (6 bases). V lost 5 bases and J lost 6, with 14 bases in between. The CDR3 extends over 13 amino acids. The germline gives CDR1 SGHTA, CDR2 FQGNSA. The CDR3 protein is CASSPDLAPEQYF. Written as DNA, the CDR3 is TGTGCCAGCAGCCCGGACCTAGCGCCCGAGCAGTACTTC.

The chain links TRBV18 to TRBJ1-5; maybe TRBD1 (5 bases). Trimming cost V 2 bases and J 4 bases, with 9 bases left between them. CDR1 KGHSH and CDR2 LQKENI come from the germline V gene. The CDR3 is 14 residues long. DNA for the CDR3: TGTGCCAGCTCACCAGGGGCAGGGAATCAGCCCCAGCATTTT. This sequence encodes CASSPGAGNQPQHF.